These 24 T cell receptor beta chains originate from one sample sequenced in a study of T cell responses to AZD1222 COVID-19 vaccine. Using immunoSEQ multiplex PCR, the repertoire was profiled, and TCRdb retains in-frame clones only, with some absent. The profile covers 250,000 to 300,000 clones, with around 93% appearing a single time and approximately 0.52% taken by the ten largest. The source was peripheral blood, collected 28 days after the second AZD1222 dose. All receptors come from an adult who received the AZD1222 COVID-19 vaccine.

This clone was observed once. In the same sample, other DNA sequences code for this CDR3. The chain uses TRBV18 and TRBJ2-5; D remains ambiguous. V lost 2 bases, J lost 2 bases, and 6 bases lay in between. Germline V gene lookup returns CDR1 KGHSH and CDR2 LQKENI. The length of the CDR3 is 13 residues. CDR3 nucleotides: TGTGCCAGCTCACCAGGGCAGCAAGAGACCCAGTACTTC. As protein: CASSPGQQETQYF.

The rearrangement uses TRBV4-1 and TRBJ1-1, with D possibly TRBD1 on 6 matching bases. The ends were cut back, 3 bases at V and 1 base at J, with 12 bases in the middle. The germline V gene has CDR1 MGHRA and CDR2 YSYEKL. This CDR3 has 15 residues. The CDR3 nucleotides are TGCGCCAGCAGCCATCCACCGACAGGGAACACTGAAGCTTTCTTT. Protein sequence: CASSHPPTGNTEAFF.

CDR3 coding DNA: TGTGCCAGTAGTATGGCCAGATCGGGAAAACTGTTTTTT. It yields the protein CASSMARSGKLFF. The rearrangement links TRBV19 to TRBJ1-4; D gene uncertain. V was pared by 3 bases and J by 10 bases, with 12 bases between. From germline, CDR1 is LNHDA and CDR2 SQIVND (reference sequence). This CDR3 is built from 13 residues.

V gene TRBV12-3 or TRBV12-4 combines with J gene TRBJ1-1; weak D call: TRBD1 (6 bases). The length of the CDR3 is 13 residues. V gave up 11 bases and J gave up 3 bases, with 16 bases separating them. The CDR3 spells CAARGAAHTEAFF. In DNA form, the CDR3 reads TGTGCCGCAAGGGGGGCGGCGCACACTGAAGCTTTCTTT.

V is TRBV19 and J is TRBJ2-1; possible D gene TRBD2, 5 bases. The germline V gene encodes CDR1 LNHDA and CDR2 SQIVND (reference sequence). The ends were cut back, 5 bases at V and 4 bases at J, with 9 bases in the middle. The CDR3 is made up of 13 amino acids. In nucleotides, the CDR3 is TGTGCCAGTAGTGTTGGGGAGTACAATGAGCAGTTCTTC. This codes for CASSVGEYNEQFF.

CDR3 bases: TGTGCCAGCAGTAAGGGATCCAACACTGAAGCTTTCTTT. This gives the protein CASSKGSNTEAFF. This chain uses TRBV3-1 (or the pseudogene TRBV3-2) with TRBJ1-1; D remains unclear. This CDR3 has 13 amino acids. CDR1 and CDR2 from the germline V gene are LGHDT and YNNKEL (reference sequence). Trimming took off 6 bases at V and 2 bases at J, with 10 bases between the two ends.

The V and J genes are TRBV5-1 and TRBJ2-7, with 7 bases identical to TRBD1. Germline V gives CDR1 SGHRS, CDR2 YFSETQ. After removal of 4 bases from V and 9 bases from J, the junction contained 16 bases not matched to a gene. This CDR3 region has 15 residues. The CDR3: CASSNPGQGGEGQYF. The CDR3 nucleotides read TGCGCCAGCAGCAATCCGGGACAAGGGGGCGAAGGGCAGTACTTC.

V is TRBV6-5 and J is TRBJ2-2; D might be TRBD2 (5 bases). This CDR3 region has 13 residues. CDR1 is MNHEY and CDR2 is SVGAGI in the germline V gene. Trimming shortened V by 8 bases and J by 8 bases, and 15 bases separated the two germline ends. CDR3 loop: CASSRRRVGELFF. DNA of the CDR3: TGTGCCAGCTCCCGAAGGCGGGTTGGGGAGCTGTTTTTT.

The chain uses TRBV27 and TRBJ2-2; 9 positions agree with TRBD2. The trim removed 4 bases at V and 3 bases at J, leaving 6 bases unmatched. The CDR3 runs to 16 residues. Per the germline V gene, CDR1 is MNHEY and CDR2 is SMNVEV (reference sequence). The CDR3 protein is CASSSLAGVDTGELFF. In DNA, the CDR3 is TGTGCCAGCAGTTCCTTAGCGGGGGTCGACACCGGGGAGCTGTTTTTT.

The J gene is TRBJ1-6, the V gene TRBV6-5, with TRBD1 identical over 9 bases. The CDR3 runs to 14 residues. CDR1 and CDR2 from the germline V gene are MNHEY and SVGAGI. With V trimmed by 6 bases and J by 10 bases, 7 bases remained unmatched. CDR3 in amino acids: CASRTGTGNSPLHF. CDR3 nucleotide sequence: TGTGCCAGCAGAACCGGGACAGGGAACTCACCCCTCCACTTT.

Here the CDR3 DNA reads TGCGCCAGCAGCCCACGGGACAGCCAAGAGACCCAGTACTTC. Its protein is CASSPRDSQETQYF. The chain is built from TRBV5-1 and TRBJ2-5; 7 bases align to TRBD1. CDR1 and CDR2 (germline): SGHRS, YFSETQ. The CDR3 has 14 amino acids. V lost 4 bases and J lost 1; bases outside the gene matches: 4.

The genes are TRBV7-2 and TRBJ2-7, with 10 bases matching TRBD1. The CDR3 runs 15 residues. In germline, CDR1 is SGHTA, CDR2 FQGNSA. The trim removed 5 bases at V and 4 bases at J, leaving 8 bases unmatched. This CDR3 is CASSTPGQGRYEQYF. In DNA form, the CDR3 reads TGTGCCAGCAGCACCCCGGGACAGGGGCGATACGAGCAGTACTTC. Combining the CDR3 with reference TRBV7-2 and TRBJ2-7 gives the whole variable domain GAGVSQSPSNKVTEKGKDVELRCDPISGHTALYWYRQSLGQGLEFLIYFQGNSAPDKSGLPSDRFSAERTGGSVSTLTIQRTQQEDSAVYLCASSTPGQGRYEQYFGPGTRLTVT.

The chain uses TRBV28 and TRBJ1-1, with no clear D. V was pared by 8 bases and J by 0 bases, with 10 bases between. The length of the CDR3 is 13 residues. Germline CDR1 is MDHEN and CDR2 is SYDVKM. DNA of the CDR3: TGTGCCAGCTCGTCCTGGTTGAACACTGAAGCTTTCTTT. Protein product: CASSSWLNTEAFF.

The V and J genes are TRBV3-1 (or the pseudogene TRBV3-2) and TRBJ2-5, with 7 bases fitting TRBD1. Germline values: CDR1 LGHDT, CDR2 YNNKEL (reference sequence). V trimming: 4 bases; J trimming: 5 bases; junction bases outside the gene matches: 16. The CDR3 runs to 17 residues. CDR3 in DNA: TGTGCCAGCAGCCCCGGACGGGCCAGGGGGTTTTTGGAGACCCAGTACTTC. This encodes CASSPGRARGFLETQYF.

The chain links TRBV11-2 to TRBJ2-1; tentative D call: TRBD2 (6 bases). This CDR3 region has 14 residues. Germline CDR1 reads SGHAT; CDR2 reads FQNNGV. V gave up 5 bases and J gave up 6 bases, with 14 bases separating them. The CDR3 reads CASSLGTSANEQFF. CDR3 DNA sequence: TGTGCCAGCAGCCTAGGGACTTCCGCCAATGAGCAGTTCTTC.

The V gene is TRBV3-1 (or the pseudogene TRBV3-2), the J gene TRBJ1-1; TRBD1 might be the D (5 bases). The CDR3 extends over 11 amino acids. From germline, CDR1 is LGHDT and CDR2 YNNKEL (reference sequence). The V gene lost 6 bases and the J gene lost 9 bases, with 11 bases spanning the gap. The CDR3 is CASRGAEKAFF. CDR3 nucleotide sequence: TGTGCCAGCAGAGGGGCGGAGAAAGCTTTCTTT.

The chain employs TRBV28 and TRBJ1-2, with 12 bases identical to TRBD1. Losses at the gene ends were 3 bases for V and 8 bases for J; bases not matched to a gene: 7. There are 15 residues in the CDR3. The germline CDR1 and CDR2 sequences are MDHEN and SYDVKM. This chain's CDR3 is CASSFGDRGLRGYTF. As DNA, the CDR3 is TGTGCCAGCAGTTTTGGGGACAGGGGGCTACGGGGCTACACCTTC.

The rearrangement uses TRBV2 and TRBJ2-1; 9 nucleotides agree with TRBD2. This CDR3 spans 14 amino acids. The germline gives CDR1 SNHLY, CDR2 FYNNEI. V shed 7 bases and J 6 bases; nucleotides not matched to a gene: 7. The CDR3 DNA is TGTGCCAGCAAGGGGGGACTAGCCGCCAATGAGCAGTTCTTC. This codes for CASKGGLAANEQFF.

V gene TRBV7-8 combines with J gene TRBJ1-4, with TRBD1 matching 8 bases. V shed 5 bases and J 14 bases; nucleotides not matched to a gene: 7. Germline V gene sequence: CDR1 SGHVS, CDR2 FQNEAQ. This CDR3 spans 12 amino acids. The CDR3 region is CASSPRTGRLFF. CDR3 in DNA: TGTGCCAGCAGCCCTCGGACAGGGAGGCTGTTTTTT.

This chain uses TRBV18 with TRBJ1-2; 8 nucleotides align to TRBD1. This CDR3 spans 16 amino acids. The germline V gene encodes CDR1 KGHSH and CDR2 LQKENI. Trimming at V came to 3 bases and at J to 3 bases, leaving 9 bases not matched to a gene. CDR3 nucleotide sequence: TGTGCCAGCTCACCCCAGCGCAGGGGGCTTGACTATGGCTACACCTTC. The encoded protein is CASSPQRRGLDYGYTF.

The rearrangement uses TRBV13 and TRBJ1-2; 12 nucleotides line up with TRBD1. CDR1 and CDR2 (germline): PRHDT, FYEKMQ (reference sequence). This CDR3 spans 14 amino acids. V lost 4 bases to trimming and J lost 8 bases; unmatched junction nucleotides: 5. In nucleotides, the CDR3 is TGTGCCAGCAGCTCGGGACAGGGGGCTCTGGGCTACACCTTC. It encodes CASSSGQGALGYTF.

The V and J genes are TRBV2 and TRBJ1-5; D unclear. Trimming took 7 bases from V and 1 from J, leaving 11 bases between them. The CDR3 extends over 14 amino acids. The germline gives CDR1 SNHLY, CDR2 FYNNEI. The CDR3 DNA reads as TGTGCCAGCACCAAAGCGGTCAGCAATCAGCCCCAGCATTTT. Amino acid sequence: CASTKAVSNQPQHF.

The chain has TRBV5-1 and TRBJ1-2, with TRBD1 identical over 11 bases. With 6 bases clipped from V and 4 bases from J, the junction kept 11 bases outside the gene matches. The CDR3 has 16 residues. Germline V gene sequence: CDR1 SGHRS, CDR2 YFSETQ. CDR3 sequence reads: CASNLFPGQGGYGYTF. The CDR3, as DNA: TGCGCCAGCAACTTATTCCCGGGACAGGGGGGCTATGGCTACACCTTC.

This clone was counted a few times. CDR3 sequence: CASSASSGSNQPQHF. DNA of the CDR3: TGTGCCAGCAGCGCCTCATCGGGGAGCAATCAGCCCCAGCATTTT. The rearrangement uses TRBV9 and TRBJ1-5; D is uncertain. CDR1 is SGDLS, CDR2 YYNGEE, per germline. The CDR3 runs 15 residues. Trimming took off 3 bases at V and 1 base at J, with 11 bases between the two ends.